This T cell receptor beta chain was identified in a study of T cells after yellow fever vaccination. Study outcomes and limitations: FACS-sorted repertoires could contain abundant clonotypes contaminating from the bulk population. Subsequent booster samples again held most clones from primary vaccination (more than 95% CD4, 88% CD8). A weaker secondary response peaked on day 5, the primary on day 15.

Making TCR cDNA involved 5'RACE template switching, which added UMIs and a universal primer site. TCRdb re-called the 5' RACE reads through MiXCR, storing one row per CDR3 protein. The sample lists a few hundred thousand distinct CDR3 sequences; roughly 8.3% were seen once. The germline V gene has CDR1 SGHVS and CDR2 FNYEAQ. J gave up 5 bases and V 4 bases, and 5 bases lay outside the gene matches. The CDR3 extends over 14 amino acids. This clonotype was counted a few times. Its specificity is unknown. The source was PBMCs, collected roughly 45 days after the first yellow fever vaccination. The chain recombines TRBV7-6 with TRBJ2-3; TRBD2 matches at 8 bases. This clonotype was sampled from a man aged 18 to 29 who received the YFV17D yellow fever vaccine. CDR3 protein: CASSSRGGQDTQYF. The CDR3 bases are TGTGCCAGCAGCTCCCGGGGGGGCCAAGATACGCAGTATTTT.